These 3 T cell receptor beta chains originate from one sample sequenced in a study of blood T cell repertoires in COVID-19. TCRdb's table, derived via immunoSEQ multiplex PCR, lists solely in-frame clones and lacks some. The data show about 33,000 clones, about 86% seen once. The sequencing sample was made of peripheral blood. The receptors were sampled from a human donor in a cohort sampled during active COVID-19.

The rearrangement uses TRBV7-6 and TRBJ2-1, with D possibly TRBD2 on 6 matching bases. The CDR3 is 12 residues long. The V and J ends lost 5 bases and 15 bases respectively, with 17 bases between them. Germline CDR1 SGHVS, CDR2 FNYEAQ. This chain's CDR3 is CASSQTRLGLFF. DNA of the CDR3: TGTGCCAGCAGCCAGACTAGATTGGGCCTGTTCTTC.

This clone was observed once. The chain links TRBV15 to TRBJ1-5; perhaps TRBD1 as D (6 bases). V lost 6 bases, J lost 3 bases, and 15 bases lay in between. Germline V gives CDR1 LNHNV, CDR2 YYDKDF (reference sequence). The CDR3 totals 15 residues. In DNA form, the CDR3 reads TGTGCCACCAGTTTAACAGGGCCTATCAATCAGCCCCAGCATTTT. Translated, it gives CATSLTGPINQPQHF.

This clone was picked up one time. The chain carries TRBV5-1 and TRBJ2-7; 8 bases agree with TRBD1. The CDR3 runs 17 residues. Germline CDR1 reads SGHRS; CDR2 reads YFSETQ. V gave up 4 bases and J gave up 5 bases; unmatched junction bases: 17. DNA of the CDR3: TGCGCCAGCAGCGCAACCTCCGGGACAGGCCTTGAGAACGAGCAGTACTTC. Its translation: CASSATSGTGLENEQYF. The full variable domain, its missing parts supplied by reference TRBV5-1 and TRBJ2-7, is KAGVTQTPRYLIKTRGQQVTLSCSPISGHRSVSWYQQTPGQGLQFLFEYFSETQRNKGNFPGRFSGRQFSNSRSEMNVSTLELGDSALYLCASSATSGTGLENEQYFGPGTRLTVT.